This entry describes one T cell receptor (beta chain). This sample is drawn from a study of OX40 agonist ivuxolimab in advanced cancers. Some clones are missing from TCRdb's copy, which holds only in-frame ones; the method was immunoSEQ multiplex PCR. The table has 45,000 or so clones, roughly 90% seen once. This CDR3 region has 13 residues. With 4 bases removed from V and 7 bases from J, the gap between germline ends came to 14 bases. Germline V gene lookup returns CDR1 MNHNS and CDR2 SASEGT. This receptor was obtained from an adult with an advanced solid tumor such as melanoma, head and neck, liver or kidney cancer. The chain combines TRBV6-1 with TRBJ2-7; D is unresolved. This specimen consisted of CD4+ or CD8+ T cells sorted from blood, obtained in a trial of the OX40 agonist ivuxolimab. CDR3 nucleotide sequence: TGTGCCAGCAGTGGGGTGGCTATAGGAGAGCAGTACTTC. It translates to CASSGVAIGEQYF.